What follows are 29 T cell receptor beta chains derived from one specimen sequenced in a study of cytomegalovirus exposure and HLA in healthy donors. Both 60 Vbeta primers and 13 Jbeta primers went into the PCR. Assay: immunoSEQ multiplex PCR; the TCRdb copy retains only in-frame clones and omits some. The sample holds approximately 100,000 clones, under 75% seen once. The sequenced sample consisted of PBMCs. These receptors originate from a female donor in good health and CMV-seronegative.

The chain joins TRBV5-4 to TRBJ2-2, with 7 bases lining up with TRBD2. This CDR3 contains 18 residues. The V and J ends lost 0 bases and 0 bases, in that order; junction bases with no gene match: 8. Per germline, CDR1 SGHNT and CDR2 YYREEE (reference sequence). CDR3 bases: TGTGCCAGCAGCTTGGTGGCCAGCGGGGACCCGAACACCGGGGAGCTGTTTTTT. Its translation: CASSLVASGDPNTGELFF.

CDR3 residues: CASSEHTNQPQHF. For the CDR3, the DNA is TGTGCCAGCAGTGAACATACTAATCAGCCCCAGCATTTT. This chain connects TRBV6-1 to TRBJ1-5; the D is unclear. V was cut by 2 bases and J by 4 bases, with 6 bases left in between. Per the germline V gene, CDR1 is MNHNS and CDR2 is SASEGT. The CDR3 length is 13 residues.

This clone was counted a few times. The genes are TRBV30 and TRBJ1-3; a possible D gene is TRBD1 (6 bases). This CDR3 is built from 14 residues. Germline-derived CDR1 and CDR2 are GTSNPN and SVGIG (reference sequence). The V end lost 3 bases, the J end lost 6 bases, and 15 bases lay between the germline ends. CDR3 DNA sequence: TGTGCCTGGAGGGAAACAGGGCGTGAAAACACCATATATTTT. It codes for CAWRETGRENTIYF.

V is TRBV5-4 and J is TRBJ1-4, with D perhaps matching TRBD1 (5 bases). The CDR3 has 13 residues. Trimming took 4 bases from V and 6 from J, leaving 10 bases between them. CDR1 is SGHNT and CDR2 is YYREEE in the germline V gene (reference sequence). For the CDR3, the DNA is TGTGCCAGCAGCCCAGGGTTGGATGAAAAACTGTTTTTT. Amino acid sequence: CASSPGLDEKLFF.

The chain is built from TRBV28 and TRBJ1-1, with TRBD1 as a possible D gene (5 bases). CDR1 MDHEN and CDR2 SYDVKM come from the germline V gene. Deletions cut 6 bases from V and 3 bases from J, with 11 bases between. The CDR3 is 13 residues long. The CDR3 region is CASSTGFYTEAFF. The CDR3 nucleotides are TGTGCCAGCAGCACAGGTTTTTACACTGAAGCTTTCTTT.

The V call is TRBV19, the J call TRBJ1-1; 7 bases fit TRBD1. The junction had 4 bases not matched to a gene; V was cut back by 9 bases and J by 0 bases. CDR1 is LNHDA, CDR2 SQIVND, per germline (reference sequence). This CDR3 has 13 amino acids. CDR3 nucleotide sequence: TGTGCCAGCCGGGGACAGATGAACACTGAAGCTTTCTTT. It codes for CASRGQMNTEAFF.

With regard to this clone: No DNA is shown, since the ends of the CDR3 on it are uncertain; the CDR3 is the one TCRdb lists. V usage is TRBV4-2 and J usage is TRBJ1-1; TRBD1 is taken as the D call from the table, unchecked against the DNA. Germline CDR1 is LGHNA and CDR2 is YNFKEQ. The CDR3 is 13 amino acids long, termini counted. The CDR3 reads CASSQGVGTGSSF.

The chain carries TRBV5-6 and TRBJ1-5; perhaps TRBD1 as D (5 bases). The CDR3 loop spans 14 amino acids. Germline-derived CDR1 and CDR2 are SGHDT and YYEEEE. Trimming removed 1 base at V and 7 bases at J, with 12 bases between. Here the CDR3 reads CASSLRQGGQPQHF. The CDR3 DNA is TGTGCCAGCAGCTTGAGGCAGGGAGGGCAGCCCCAGCATTTT. Together with reference TRBV5-6 and TRBJ1-5, the CDR3 gives the full variable domain: DAGVTQSPTHLIKTRGQQVTLRCSPKSGHDTVSWYQQALGQGPQFIFQYYEEEERQRGNFPDRFSGHQFPNYSSELNVNALLLGDSALYLCASSLRQGGQPQHFGDGTRLSIL.

The genes are TRBV7-2 and TRBJ1-1, with TRBD1 as a possible D gene (5 bases). The germline V gene has CDR1 SGHTA and CDR2 FQGNSA. The CDR3 extends over 14 amino acids. V shed 5 bases and J shed 2 bases, with 12 bases lying between them. In DNA, the CDR3 is TGTGCCAGCAGCCCCGGGGGGACCAACACTGAAGCTTTCTTT. Encoded protein: CASSPGGTNTEAFF.

The chain is built from TRBV2 and TRBJ1-5; D is possibly TRBD1 (6 bases). Germline V CDR1 and CDR2: SNHLY, FYNNEI. The CDR3 covers 16 residues. V lost 1 base and J 2 bases, leaving 12 bases between the germline ends. The CDR3 loop reads CASSEDGRGRNQPQHF. The CDR3 DNA reads as TGTGCCAGCAGTGAAGATGGCAGGGGACGCAATCAGCCCCAGCATTTT.

V and J are TRBV7-6 and TRBJ2-1; D remains unclear. The V gene's germline CDR1 is SGHVS and CDR2 FNYEAQ. Trimming removed 0 bases at V and 3 bases at J, with 6 bases between. The CDR3 spans 14 residues. The CDR3 bases are TGTGCCAGCAGCTTAGCTTTACTCTACAATGAGCAGTTCTTC. This gives the protein CASSLALLYNEQFF.

The V call is TRBV27, the J call TRBJ1-2, with 7 bases lining up with TRBD1. Germline-derived CDR1 and CDR2 are MNHEY and SMNVEV (reference sequence). The V and J ends lost 5 bases and 5 bases, in that order; junction bases with no gene match: 14. This CDR3 is built from 16 residues. The CDR3 loop reads CASSHSQTGLPYGYTF. CDR3 nucleotide sequence: TGTGCCAGCAGTCACTCTCAGACAGGGCTTCCATATGGCTACACCTTC.

The gene calls are TRBV19 and TRBJ1-1; 10 nucleotides match TRBD1. CDR1 is LNHDA, CDR2 SQIVND, per germline (reference sequence). Trimming cost V 1 base and J 6 bases; bases outside gene matches: 5. The length of the CDR3 is 15 residues. As DNA, the CDR3 is TGTGCCAGTAGTATAGTTGGGACAGGGGTTGCTGAAGCTTTCTTT. This sequence encodes CASSIVGTGVAEAFF. Full variable domain (missing parts from reference TRBV19 and TRBJ1-1): DGGITQSPKYLFRKEGQNVTLSCEQNLNHDAMYWYRQDPGQGLRLIYYSQIVNDFQKGDIAEGYSVSREKKESFPLTVTSAQKNPTAFYLCASSIVGTGVAEAFFGQGTRLTVV.

The CDR3 coding sequence is TGTGCCAGCAGTTTGGGCGGGGCGGCCGGGGAGCTGTTTTTT. Amino acids: CASSLGGAAGELFF. J is TRBJ2-2 and V is TRBV28, with a possible D match to TRBD2 (6 bases). Deletions cut 3 bases from V and 6 bases from J, with 11 bases between. Germline V gives CDR1 MDHEN, CDR2 SYDVKM. This CDR3 spans 14 amino acids.

This clone was detected only a few times. This chain connects TRBV29-1 to TRBJ2-2, with a weak D call TRBD1 (6 bases). Germline V gene lookup returns CDR1 SQVTM and CDR2 ANQGSEA. V shed 6 bases and J shed 5 bases, with 13 bases lying between them. This CDR3 spans 13 amino acids. CDR3 DNA: TGCAGCGTGGGGAACACAGGGACCGGGGAGCTGTTTTTT. It specifies CSVGNTGTGELFF.

The sample holds one count of this clone. This chain joins TRBV7-6 and TRBJ2-3, with 8 bases fitting TRBD2. Germline V CDR1 and CDR2: SGHVS, FNYEAQ. V trimming: 5 bases; J trimming: 2 bases; junction bases outside the gene matches: 9. The CDR3 runs to 16 residues. CDR3 residues: CASSPTSGGTTDTQYF. CDR3 DNA: TGTGCCAGCAGCCCTACCAGCGGGGGTACCACAGATACGCAGTATTTT.

V is TRBV28 and J is TRBJ2-7; 11 nucleotides align to TRBD2. The V gene's germline CDR1 is MDHEN and CDR2 SYDVKM. V lost 6 bases and J lost 6; bases outside the gene matches: 10. The CDR3 loop spans 15 amino acids. CDR3 nucleotides: TGTGCCAGCAGAAGAGATCTAGCGGGAGGTGCCGAGCAGTACTTC. Residues: CASRRDLAGGAEQYF.

The rearrangement uses TRBV6-6 and TRBJ2-3; weak D call: TRBD2 (7 bases). Trimming shortened V by 4 bases and J by 3 bases, and 11 bases separated the two germline ends. Germline V gives CDR1 MNHNY, CDR2 SVGAGI (reference sequence). The CDR3 totals 14 residues. The CDR3 sequence: CASSWGGATDTQYF. CDR3 bases: TGTGCCAGCAGTTGGGGGGGCGCGACAGATACGCAGTATTTT.

This CDR3 reads CASSPPGLAGGLEQYF. The DNA of the CDR3 is TGTGCCAGCTCACCACCGGGACTAGCGGGGGGGCTCGAGCAGTACTTC. This chain uses TRBV18 with TRBJ2-7, with 16 bases lining up with TRBD2. Germline values: CDR1 KGHSH, CDR2 LQKENI. The length of the CDR3 is 16 residues. The junction had 2 bases not matched to a gene; V was cut back by 0 bases and J by 6 bases. The full variable domain, rest sourced from reference TRBV18 and TRBJ2-7, is NAGVMQNPRHLVRRRGQEARLRCSPMKGHSHVYWYRQLPEEGLKFMVYLQKENIIDESGMPKERFSAEFPKEGPSILRIQQVVRGDSAAYFCASSPPGLAGGLEQYFGPGTRLTVT.

The V gene is TRBV19, the J gene TRBJ1-5; no reliable D call. The CDR3 extends over 15 amino acids. Looked up from germline, CDR1 is LNHDA and CDR2 is SQIVND (reference sequence). V was clipped by 5 bases and J by 0 bases, with 11 bases between them. The CDR3 nucleotides read TGTGCCAGTAGTGCGGGGTACTATAGCAATCAGCCCCAGCATTTT. Translating gives CASSAGYYSNQPQHF.

The chain has TRBV5-1 and TRBJ1-1; D not resolved. CDR3 length equals 13 residues. Germline loops: CDR1 SGHRS, CDR2 YFSETQ. V lost 0 bases and J 5 bases, leaving 8 bases between the germline ends. CDR3 sequence reads: CASSLGYGTEAFF. Here the CDR3 DNA reads TGCGCCAGCAGCTTGGGGTACGGGACTGAAGCTTTCTTT.

This chain links TRBV2 with TRBJ2-1; 11 bases are shared with TRBD2. There are 15 residues in the CDR3. The trim removed 6 bases at V and 7 bases at J, leaving 8 bases unmatched. The germline CDR1 and CDR2 sequences are SNHLY and FYNNEI. Here the CDR3 DNA reads TGTGCCAGCAGCCTCTCGGCTAGCGGGGGGAATGAGCAGTTCTTC. Its protein product is CASSLSASGGNEQFF.

V and J are TRBV6-1 and TRBJ1-2; 10 bases match TRBD1. Trimming removed 4 bases from V and 4 bases from J; junction bases left unmatched: 0. Germline loops: CDR1 MNHNS, CDR2 SASEGT. CDR3 length: 13 residues. CDR3 DNA sequence: TGTGCCAGCAGTGGGACAGGGGGCTATGGCTACACCTTC. It is translated as CASSGTGGYGYTF.

The CDR3 protein is CASSLHKVGEQFF. The CDR3 nucleotides read TGTGCCAGCTCCCTCCATAAAGTCGGTGAGCAGTTCTTC. V is TRBV18 and J is TRBJ2-1, with unresolved D. Per the germline V gene, CDR1 is KGHSH and CDR2 is LQKENI. Trimming stripped 6 bases from V and 9 bases from J, with 15 bases between. This CDR3 region has 13 residues.

This clone has just one count. This chain joins TRBV7-8 and TRBJ2-7; 13 bases fit TRBD2. V was clipped by 1 base and J by 2 bases; unmatched bases: 8. Germline CDR1 SGHVS, CDR2 FQNEAQ. The CDR3 loop spans 18 amino acids. The CDR3 bases are TGTGCCAGCAGCTTAGATCCACTAGCGGGAGGGACGGCCTACGAGCAGTACTTC. It codes for CASSLDPLAGGTAYEQYF.

This clone turned up a few times. V usage is TRBV14 and J usage is TRBJ1-2; D unclear. Trimming removed 0 bases from V and 4 bases from J, with 6 bases in between. CDR3 length equals 13 residues. Germline-derived CDR1 and CDR2 are SGHDN and FVKESK. In DNA, the CDR3 is TGTGCCAGCAGCCAAGACAAGAGCTATGGCTACACCTTC. This gives the protein CASSQDKSYGYTF.

Only one count was recorded for this clone. The V gene is TRBV9, the J gene TRBJ2-1; tentative D call: TRBD2 (6 bases). This CDR3 is built from 15 residues. Looked up from germline, CDR1 is SGDLS and CDR2 is YYNGEE. The V end was cut by 6 bases, the J end by 5 bases, with 18 bases between. The DNA of the CDR3 is TGTGCCAGCACCCCCCTAGCAAGCGGGCACAATGAGCAGTTCTTC. Protein: CASTPLASGHNEQFF.

The chain links TRBV19 to TRBJ1-2, with unresolved D. The CDR3 runs to 11 residues. V lost 8 bases and J 14 bases, leaving 18 bases between the germline ends. Germline V CDR1 and CDR2: LNHDA, SQIVND (reference sequence). The CDR3 loop reads CASGFGGGKTF. The DNA for the CDR3 is TGTGCCAGTGGGTTCGGCGGCGGCAAAACCTTC.

V usage is TRBV25-1 and J usage is TRBJ1-2; 7 bases map to TRBD1. Germline CDR1 is MGHDK and CDR2 is SYGVNS. The ends lost 5 bases at V and 4 bases at J; junction bases unmatched: 7. The CDR3 contains 14 residues. The chain's CDR3 is CASSPISGGYGYTF. The CDR3, as DNA: TGTGCCAGCAGTCCCATCTCAGGGGGCTATGGCTACACCTTC.